This T cell receptor beta chain was observed in a study of identical twins. One entry per CDR3 protein results from TCRdb running MiXCR on the 5' RACE reads. The data show 600,000 to 850,000 distinct CDR3 sequences, with 18% seen just once and around 14% held by the top ten. A few counts support this clonotype. The CDR3 runs 18 residues. Looked up from germline, CDR1 is SGDLS and CDR2 is YYNGEE. The ends lost 3 bases at V and 2 bases at J; junction bases unmatched: 14. A further study also used this sample, focusing on T cells expressing NK-cell markers. From that report: Dominant NKG2C+ clonotypes made up about 1.0-7.0% of CD8+ T cells in six donors.

The chain uses TRBV9 and TRBJ2-7, with TRBD1 matching 10 bases. The sequencing sample was made of PBMCs. This receptor was identified in a woman aged 18-29 years in good health. The CDR3 spells CASSGDRGGRRRPYEQYF. DNA of the CDR3: TGTGCCAGCAGCGGGGACAGGGGTGGTAGGCGACGCCCCTACGAGCAGTACTTC.